The rows below give T cell receptor beta chains drawn from one sample of a study of blood T cells in healthy people across ages. From the 5' RACE reads, TCRdb called clonotypes with MiXCR, one entry per CDR3 protein. The sample shows roughly 680,000 distinct CDR3 sequences, more than 45% of them seen only once. Sample: blood. The receptors shown here come from a woman at least 80 years old in good health. The conserved cysteine and the conserved F or W are not part of the CDR3 here.

v_call | cdr3_aa
TRBV2 | ASSLQGFHSNQPQH
TRBV6-5 | ASSPGTGANEQF
TRBV27 | ASSLSRTATYEQY
TRBV27 | ASSLGANSNQPQH
TRBV12-3/TRBV12-4 | ASRQGLDSPLH
TRBV10-3 | AIGTGTYYEQY
TRBV12-3/TRBV12-4 | ASSLGREQLEQY
TRBV20-1 | SARDYRGEDQETQY
TRBV20-1 | SAKVAGGPGEQF
TRBV28 | AMGTPQVGEQF
TRBV30 | AWTPNYGYT
TRBV20-1 | SARKGPDQPQH
TRBV10-3 | AIRAEIGPTETQY
TRBV4-2 | ASSPTPAGTTEAF
TRBV4-3 | ASSQELDVRGGDTQY
TRBV6-2/TRBV6-3 | ASSYRDTWDSPLH
TRBV5-1 | ASSLERGTGGAEAF
TRBV12-3/TRBV12-4 | ASSPAGPKGSQY
TRBV25-1 | ATALGGGDEQF
TRBV27 | ASSLKYTGTSHNSPLH
TRBV27 | ASSPGTGANVLT
TRBV4-1 | ASSSYDRGGNNEQF
TRBV20-1 | SARDEDPRLTYEQY
TRBV30 | AAGGGHQPQH
TRBV18 | ASSPQGEHTEAF
TRBV20-1 | SPGQPLQETQY
TRBV12-3/TRBV12-4 | ASRHWDTGELF
TRBV25-1 | ASSEFGGGYAYEQY
TRBV7-9 | VSSVATTDTQY
TRBV4-1 | ASSQEAGFRYEQY
TRBV2 | ASREQGAINYGYT
TRBV7-8 | ASTPVVGLVSNEQF
TRBV12-3/TRBV12-4 | ASSTGTGAREQY
TRBV24-1 | ATSDYRHGQGYGYT
TRBV6-4 | ASSDRAADTQY
TRBV20-1 | SARDQRGGNQPQH
TRBV4-2 | ASSQGQGRSTEAF
TRBV6-6 | ASTRQSQETQY
TRBV2 | ASRGSGKNYEQY
TRBV29-1 | SAHRGGQETQY
TRBV28 | ASSLSGQGGSNEQY
TRBV29-1 | SVYRATAYNEQF
TRBV20-1 | SASDGRSSYEQY
TRBV7-9 | ASSPRDTGWGSSYNEQF
TRBV5-1 | ASSLYGVDTEAF
TRBV27 | ASSARTGGSTDTQY
TRBV2 | ASRRGLGGLYNEQF
TRBV24-1 | ATSDLAGGGTDTQY
TRBV6-4 | ASSPTGPGTEAF
TRBV5-1 | ASSLENGPYTEAF
TRBV7-8 | ASSPRGPQETQY
TRBV29-1 | SVFLDRVGEKLF
TRBV6-1 | ASGTQGAFISGTEAF
TRBV6-5 | ASSYARSSNQPQH
TRBV21-1 | ASSTLDRGRVDTEAF
TRBV20-1 | SASTGASTDTQY
TRBV27 | ASAPNNRAGGYT
TRBV6-5 | ASTTRASGRYNGQF
TRBV10-3 | AISGEGSYNEQF
TRBV29-1 | SATGTGIQETQY